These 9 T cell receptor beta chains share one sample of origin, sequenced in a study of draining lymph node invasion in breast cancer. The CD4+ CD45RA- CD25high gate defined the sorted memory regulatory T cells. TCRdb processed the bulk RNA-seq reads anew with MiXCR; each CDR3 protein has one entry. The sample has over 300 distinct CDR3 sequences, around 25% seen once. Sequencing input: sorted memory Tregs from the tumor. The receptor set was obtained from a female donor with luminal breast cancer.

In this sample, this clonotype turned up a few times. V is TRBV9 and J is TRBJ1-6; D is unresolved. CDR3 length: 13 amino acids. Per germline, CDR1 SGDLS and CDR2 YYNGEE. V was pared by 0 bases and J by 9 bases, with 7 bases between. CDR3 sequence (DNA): TGTGCCAGCAGCGTAGAGCCGGGTTCACCCCTCCACTTT. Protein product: CASSVEPGSPLHF.

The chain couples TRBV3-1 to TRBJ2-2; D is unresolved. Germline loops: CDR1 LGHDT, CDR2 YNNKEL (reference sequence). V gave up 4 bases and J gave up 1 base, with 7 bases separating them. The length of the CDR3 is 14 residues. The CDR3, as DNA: TGTGCCAGCAGCCCCCTAGGGAACACCGGGGAGCTGTTTTTT. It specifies CASSPLGNTGELFF.

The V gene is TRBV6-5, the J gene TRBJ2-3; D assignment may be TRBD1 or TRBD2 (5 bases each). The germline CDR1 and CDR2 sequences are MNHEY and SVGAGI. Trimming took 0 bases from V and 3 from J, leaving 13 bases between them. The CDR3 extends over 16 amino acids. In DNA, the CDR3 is TGTGCCAGCAGTTACTCGAAGGGACGAACTACAGATACGCAGTATTTT. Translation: CASSYSKGRTTDTQYF.

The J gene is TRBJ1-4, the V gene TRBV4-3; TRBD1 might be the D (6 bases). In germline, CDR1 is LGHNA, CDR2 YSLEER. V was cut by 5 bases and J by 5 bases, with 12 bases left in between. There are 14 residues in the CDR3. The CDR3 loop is CASSGWQGNEKLFF. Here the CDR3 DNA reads TGCGCCAGCAGCGGGTGGCAGGGGAATGAAAAACTGTTTTTT.

CDR3 sequence reads: CASSAGGTNEKLFF. In nucleotides, the CDR3 is TGTGCCAGCAGTGCGGGGGGTACTAATGAAAAACTGTTTTTT. This chain joins TRBV28 and TRBJ1-4; a possible D gene is TRBD1 (5 bases). Germline V gene sequence: CDR1 MDHEN, CDR2 SYDVKM. V was cut by 5 bases and J by 2 bases, with 9 bases left in between. CDR3 size: 14 residues.

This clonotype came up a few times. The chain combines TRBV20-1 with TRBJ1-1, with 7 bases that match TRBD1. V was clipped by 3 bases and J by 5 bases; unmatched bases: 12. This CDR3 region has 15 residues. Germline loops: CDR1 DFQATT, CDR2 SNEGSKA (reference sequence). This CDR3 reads CSARGSQGSGTEAFF. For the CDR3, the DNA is TGCAGTGCTAGGGGATCACAGGGGTCGGGAACTGAAGCTTTCTTT.

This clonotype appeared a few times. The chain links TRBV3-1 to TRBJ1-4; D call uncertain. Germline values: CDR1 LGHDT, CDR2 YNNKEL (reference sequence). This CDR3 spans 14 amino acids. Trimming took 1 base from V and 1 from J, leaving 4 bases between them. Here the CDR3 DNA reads TGTGCCAGCAGCCAAGGGGTAACTAATGAAAAACTGTTTTTT. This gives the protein CASSQGVTNEKLFF.

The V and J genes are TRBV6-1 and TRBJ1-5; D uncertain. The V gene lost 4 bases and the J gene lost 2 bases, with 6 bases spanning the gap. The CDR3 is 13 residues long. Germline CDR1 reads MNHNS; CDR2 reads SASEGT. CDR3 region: CASSARGNQPQHF. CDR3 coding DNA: TGTGCCAGCAGTGCTAGGGGCAATCAGCCCCAGCATTTT.

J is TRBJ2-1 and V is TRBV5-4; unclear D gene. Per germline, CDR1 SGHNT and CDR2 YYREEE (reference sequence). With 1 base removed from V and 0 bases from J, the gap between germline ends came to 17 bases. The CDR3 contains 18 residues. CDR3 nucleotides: TGTGCCAGCAGCTTGAGCCCCTCAGGACGATCCTCCTACAATGAGCAGTTCTTC. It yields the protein CASSLSPSGRSSYNEQFF.